This T cell receptor (beta chain) comes out of a study of blood T cell repertoires in COVID-19 (dated by TCRdb to the early 2020s). As for the study more broadly: The collaborator samples originated in the United States, Italy and Spain and spanned the acute and convalescent phases of COVID-19. The prospective study material was composed of cDNA or gDNA derived from T cells, B-cell-depleted T cells, or PBMCs. The dataset comprised deeply sampled blood TCRbeta repertoires from subjects exposed to, actively infected with, or recovered from COVID-19. The repertoires were released in a freely available public database intended as a resource for research on the immune response to SARS-CoV-2. The samples were drawn from two sources: the first 160 participants of the ongoing ImmuneRACE study, and 1,254 subjects contributed by 6 global collaborators. The sample metadata nearly always contained a de-identified subject ID, COVID-19 status, age in years and sex. Where available, HLA class I and class II types were taken from metadata supplied by the sample provider and were not determined by assay-based typing. Summary of the overall study and its limitations: The amount of clinical and demographic metadata varied by source and participant and was provided uncurated.

The immunoSEQ Assay, a bias-controlled multiplex PCR, was used to amplify TCRbeta CDR3 regions from genomic DNA. The study's own analysis went as follows. Within the assay, amplification of reference gene primers was used to estimate how many nucleated cells each sample contained. To quantify the absolute abundance of each unique TCRbeta CDR3 rearrangement, sequence reads were collapsed and filtered. For each sample, productive Simpson clonality was calculated as the square root of Simpson's diversity index across productive rearrangements. Sourced from immuneACCESS, this table was stored by TCRdb with only in-frame sequences that have V and J called. A share of the clones is absent; for the studies checked, an unresolved V gene accounts for under half, and the remainder has no known explanation. For V, J and clone size, that table is used; D and trimming come from the DNA. The sample includes fewer than 250,000 clones, with 82% observed a single time. Clones ranked in the top ten supply less than 9.5% of the sample.

In Seattle, one collaborating source enrolled patients while the infection was active and tracked those patients longitudinally over the course of disease. Whole blood was collected in K2EDTA tubes by collaborating institutions according to the institutions' own protocols. For TCRbeta analysis, collaborators shipped samples in one of three forms: frozen whole blood, isolated PBMCs, or DNA extracted from either of those sample types. The cysteine opens and the phenylalanine closes a CDR3 of 12 amino acids. Only the CDR3 portion is preserved as DNA: 36 bases, with reading frame beginning at the first base. Trimming at the junction amounts to 6 bases on V and 6 bases on J, and the germline ends lie 9 bases apart. For CDR1 and CDR2, the germline V gene lists MNHEY and SVGAGI. For this clone: Its antigen is still unknown. There are no base qualities to consult, and no much larger clone falls within one base.

Here the chain combines TRBV6-5 and TRBJ2-4; no D gene can be assigned with confidence. The receptor comes from a woman aged 55-75 years with COVID-19, enrolled during active disease. Sequences were obtained from peripheral blood. The nucleotide sequence reads TGTGCCAGCAGCGACATGGGAAACATTCAGTACTTC. The resulting protein is CASSDMGNIQYF.